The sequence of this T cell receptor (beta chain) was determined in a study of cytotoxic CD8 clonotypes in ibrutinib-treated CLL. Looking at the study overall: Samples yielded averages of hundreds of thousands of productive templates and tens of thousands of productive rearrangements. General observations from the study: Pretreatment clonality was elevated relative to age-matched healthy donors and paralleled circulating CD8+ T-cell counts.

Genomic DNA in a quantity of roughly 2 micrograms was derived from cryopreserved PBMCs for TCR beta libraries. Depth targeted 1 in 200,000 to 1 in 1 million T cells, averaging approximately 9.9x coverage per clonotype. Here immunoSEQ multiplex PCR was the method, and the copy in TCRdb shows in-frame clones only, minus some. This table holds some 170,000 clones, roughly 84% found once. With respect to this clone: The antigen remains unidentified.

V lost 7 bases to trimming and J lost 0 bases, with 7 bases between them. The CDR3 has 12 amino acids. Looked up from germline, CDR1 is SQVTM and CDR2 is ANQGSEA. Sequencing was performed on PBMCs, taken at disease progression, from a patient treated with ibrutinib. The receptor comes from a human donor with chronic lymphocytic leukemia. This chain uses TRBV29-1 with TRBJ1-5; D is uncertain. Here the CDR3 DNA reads TGCAGCGGCGGCTATAGCAATCAGCCCCAGCATTTT. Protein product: CSGGYSNQPQHF.